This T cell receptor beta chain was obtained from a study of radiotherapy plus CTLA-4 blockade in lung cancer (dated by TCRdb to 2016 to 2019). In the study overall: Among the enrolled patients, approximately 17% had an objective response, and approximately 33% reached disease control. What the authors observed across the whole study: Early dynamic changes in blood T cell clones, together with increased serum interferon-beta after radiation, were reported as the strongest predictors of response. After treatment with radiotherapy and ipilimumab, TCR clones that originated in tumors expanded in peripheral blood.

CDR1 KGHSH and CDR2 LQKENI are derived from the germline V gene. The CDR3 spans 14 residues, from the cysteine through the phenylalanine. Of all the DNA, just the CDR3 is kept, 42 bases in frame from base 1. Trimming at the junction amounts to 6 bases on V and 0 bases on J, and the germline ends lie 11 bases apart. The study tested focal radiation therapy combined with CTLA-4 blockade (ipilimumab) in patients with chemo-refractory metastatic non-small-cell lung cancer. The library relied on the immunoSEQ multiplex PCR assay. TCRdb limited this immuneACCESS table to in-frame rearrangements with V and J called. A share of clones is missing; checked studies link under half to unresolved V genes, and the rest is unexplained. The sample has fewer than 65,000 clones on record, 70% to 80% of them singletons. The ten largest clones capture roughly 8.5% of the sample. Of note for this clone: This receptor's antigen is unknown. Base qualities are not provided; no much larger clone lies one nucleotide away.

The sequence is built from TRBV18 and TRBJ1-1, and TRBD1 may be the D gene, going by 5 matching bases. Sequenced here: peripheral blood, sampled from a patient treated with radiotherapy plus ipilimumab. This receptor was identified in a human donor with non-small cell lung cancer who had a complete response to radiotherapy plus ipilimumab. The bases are TGTGCCAGCTCCCGCGGACACCTGAACACTGAAGCTTTCTTT. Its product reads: CASSRGHLNTEAFF.